One and the same sample provided the 8 T cell receptor beta chains below, sequenced in a study of blood T cell repertoires in COVID-19. Profiling relied on immunoSEQ multiplex PCR, and the TCRdb table lists in-frame clones only, not all of them. The table has about 480,000 clones, approximately 90% seen once. The sequenced sample consisted of PBMCs or T cells enriched from blood (not recorded which). Source of these receptors: a middle-aged woman who had recovered from COVID-19.

This chain uses TRBV6-2 or TRBV6-3 with TRBJ1-1; D gene uncertain. Germline CDR1 MNHEY, CDR2 SVGEGT. This CDR3 is built from 16 residues. Trimming took off 2 bases at V and 1 base at J, with 14 bases between the two ends. CDR3 coding DNA: TGTGCCAGCAGTTACGCGACGACACCTTCGAACACTGAAGCTTTCTTT. This codes for CASSYATTPSNTEAFF.

This clone was detected once. The V call is TRBV29-1, the J call TRBJ2-2, with D possibly being TRBD2 (5 bases). V was trimmed by 5 bases and J by 7 bases, leaving 14 bases between them. The CDR3 sequence is 13 residues long. Per the germline V gene, CDR1 is SQVTM and CDR2 is ANQGSEA. CDR3 residues: CSVFTSSVGELFF. In DNA, the CDR3 is TGCAGCGTTTTTACTAGTTCCGTCGGGGAGCTGTTTTTT.

The chain couples TRBV9 to TRBJ2-7, with TRBD1 matching 12 bases. There are 15 residues in the CDR3. The trim removed 3 bases at V and 2 bases at J, leaving 3 bases unmatched. In germline, CDR1 is SGDLS, CDR2 YYNGEE. This chain's CDR3 is CASSGRDRGPYEQYF. The CDR3 DNA reads TGTGCCAGCAGCGGCCGGGACAGGGGGCCCTACGAGCAGTACTTC. The whole variable domain, filled in from reference TRBV9 and TRBJ2-7, reads DSGVTQTPKHLITATGQRVTLRCSPRSGDLSVYWYQQSLDQGLQFLIQYYNGEERAKGNILERFSAQQFPDLHSELNLSSLELGDSALYFCASSGRDRGPYEQYFGPGTRLTVT.

V usage is TRBV6-5 and J usage is TRBJ2-1; no definite D call. The CDR3 loop spans 12 amino acids. The ends were cut back, 6 bases at V and 3 bases at J, with 6 bases in the middle. The germline gives CDR1 MNHEY, CDR2 SVGAGI. The DNA for the CDR3 is TGTGCCAGCAGCGACATCTACAATGAGCAGTTCTTC. Translated: CASSDIYNEQFF.

The chain employs TRBV7-9 and TRBJ1-1; no clear D. CDR1 SEHNR and CDR2 FQNEAQ come from the germline V gene (reference sequence). This CDR3 spans 14 amino acids. V was shortened by 7 bases and J by 1 base, with 13 bases between the two germline ends. Here the CDR3 reads CASTLGVWNTEAFF. CDR3 DNA: TGTGCCAGCACCCTTGGAGTATGGAACACTGAAGCTTTCTTT.

In its sample, this clone was seen a few times. The genes are TRBV7-9 and TRBJ2-6; weak D call: TRBD1 (6 bases). Germline V CDR1 and CDR2: SEHNR, FQNEAQ (reference sequence). V lost 4 bases and J 4 bases, leaving 11 bases between the germline ends. The CDR3 consists of 15 residues. The CDR3 spells CASSSRGAGANVLTF. CDR3 DNA: TGTGCCAGCAGCTCCAGGGGCGCAGGGGCCAACGTCCTGACTTTC.

This clone was detected once. The chain carries TRBV7-9 and TRBJ2-1; 10 bases fit TRBD2. With 1 base clipped from V and 6 bases from J, the junction kept 3 bases outside the gene matches. The germline CDR1 and CDR2 sequences are SEHNR and FQNEAQ (reference sequence). This CDR3 comprises 15 residues. The CDR3 DNA reads as TGTGCCAGCAGCTTAGGACTAGCGGGCCTCAATGAGCAGTTCTTC. It encodes CASSLGLAGLNEQFF.

CDR3 nucleotide sequence: TGTGCCAGCAGCTTAGATCCCATGGGGGGGAGCTCTGGGGCCAACGTCCTGACTTTC. This translates into CASSLDPMGGSSGANVLTF. The J gene is TRBJ2-6, the V gene TRBV11-2, with TRBD2 matching 7 bases. The CDR3 contains 19 residues. Germline values: CDR1 SGHAT, CDR2 FQNNGV. Trimming cost V 0 bases and J 0 bases; bases outside gene matches: 8. Drawing the rest from reference TRBV11-2 and TRBJ2-6, the complete variable domain is EAGVAQSPRYKIIEKRQSVAFWCNPISGHATLYWYQQILGQGPKLLIQFQNNGVVDDSQLPKDRFSAERLKGVDSTLKIQPAKLEDSAVYLCASSLDPMGGSSGANVLTFGAGSRLTVL.